The TCR beta chain described here comes from a study of blood T cells in healthy people across ages. The second PCR ran about 6 to 11 cycles with a sample-barcoded 5' primer and J-beta primers. Every sample gave at least 3 million paired-end reads containing CDR3. TCRdb redid the calling of the 5' RACE reads with MiXCR, one entry per CDR3 protein. The data contain 650,000 to 900,000 distinct CDR3 sequences, 62% of them singletons. Trimming removed 0 bases at V and 4 bases at J, with 15 bases between. Germline values: CDR1 LGHNA, CDR2 YNFKEQ. The CDR3 has 16 residues. V and J are TRBV4-2 and TRBJ1-2; D gene unclear. This TCR derives from a man under 40 in good health. The sequencing sample was made of blood. CDR3 nucleotides: TGTGCCAGCAGCCAAGACAACAGCTACTCCGTCTATGGCTACACCTTC. Protein sequence: CASSQDNSYSVYGYTF.